This T cell receptor beta chain stems from a study of radiotherapy plus CTLA-4 blockade in lung cancer. Across the whole study: In approximately 17% of patients, objective responses were seen; roughly 30% had disease control.

This clone was observed a few times. The table came from immunoSEQ multiplex PCR; TCRdb's copy has only in-frame clones and leaves some out. The table shows 43,000 or so clones, with over 55% occurring only once. Looked up from germline, CDR1 is KGHSH and CDR2 is LQKENI. V trimming: 2 bases; J trimming: 0 bases; junction bases outside the gene matches: 3. This CDR3 has 15 residues. CTLA-4 blockade with ipilimumab, together with focal radiation, was given to patients with chemo-refractory metastatic non-small-cell lung cancer. The receptor was derived from a human donor with non-small cell lung cancer who had a partial response to radiotherapy plus ipilimumab. Here the sequenced sample was peripheral blood, taken from a patient treated with radiotherapy plus ipilimumab. The J gene is TRBJ1-1, the V gene TRBV18; 7 nucleotides agree with TRBD1. The CDR3 loop reads CASSPVTGLNTEAFF. The CDR3 nucleotides are TGTGCCAGCTCACCAGTGACAGGGCTGAACACTGAAGCTTTCTTT.